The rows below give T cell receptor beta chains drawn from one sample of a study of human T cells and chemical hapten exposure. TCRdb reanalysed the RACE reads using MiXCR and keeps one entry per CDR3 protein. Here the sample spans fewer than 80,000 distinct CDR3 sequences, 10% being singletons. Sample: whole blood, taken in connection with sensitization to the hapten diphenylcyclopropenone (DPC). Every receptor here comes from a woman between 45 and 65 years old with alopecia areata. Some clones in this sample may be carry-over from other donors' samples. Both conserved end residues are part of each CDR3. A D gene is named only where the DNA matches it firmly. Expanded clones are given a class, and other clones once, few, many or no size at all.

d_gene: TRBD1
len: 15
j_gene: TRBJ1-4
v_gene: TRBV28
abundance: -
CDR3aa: CASRNRGRGAEKLFF
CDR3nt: TGTGCCAGCAGGAACAGGGGGCGAGGGGCTGAAAAACTGTTTTTT

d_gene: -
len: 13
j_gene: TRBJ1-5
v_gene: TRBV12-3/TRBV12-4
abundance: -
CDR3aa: CASRLGPNQPQHF
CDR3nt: TGTGCCAGCAGGTTAGGCCCGAATCAGCCCCAGCATTTT

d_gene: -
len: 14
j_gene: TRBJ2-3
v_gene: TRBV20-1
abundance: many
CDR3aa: CSARSGRGVDTQYF
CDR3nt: TGCAGTGCTAGATCAGGGCGGGGAGTGGATACGCAGTATTTT

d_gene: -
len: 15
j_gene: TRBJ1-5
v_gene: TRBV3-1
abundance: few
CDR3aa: CASSQGIGSRQPQHF
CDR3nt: TGTGCCAGCAGCCAAGGGATTGGCTCGAGACAGCCCCAGCATTTT

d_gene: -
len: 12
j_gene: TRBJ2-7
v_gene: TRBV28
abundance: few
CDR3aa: CATSSSSYEQYF
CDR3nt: TGTGCCACCAGTTCGAGCTCCTACGAGCAGTACTTC

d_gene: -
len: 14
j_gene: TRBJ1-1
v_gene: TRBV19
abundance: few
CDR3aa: CASSIVGRVPEAFF
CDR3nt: TGTGCCAGTAGTATAGTCGGCAGGGTCCCTGAAGCTTTCTTT

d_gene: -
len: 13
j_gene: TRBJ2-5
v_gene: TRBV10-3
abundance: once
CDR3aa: CAISESRFETQYF
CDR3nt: TGTGCCATCAGTGAGAGCAGGTTTGAGACCCAGTACTTC

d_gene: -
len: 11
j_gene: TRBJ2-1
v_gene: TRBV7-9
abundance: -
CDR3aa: CASSLIYEQFF
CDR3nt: TGTGCCAGCAGCTTAATTTATGAGCAGTTCTTC

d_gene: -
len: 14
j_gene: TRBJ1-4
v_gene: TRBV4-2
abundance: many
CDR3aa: CASSPRQAYEKLFF
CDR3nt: TGTGCCAGCAGCCCGAGACAGGCGTATGAAAAACTGTTTTTT

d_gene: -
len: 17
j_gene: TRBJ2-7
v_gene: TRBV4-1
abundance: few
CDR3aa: CASSQSQGNKGSNEQYF
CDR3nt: TGCGCCAGCAGCCAAAGCCAAGGAAATAAGGGATCCAACGAGCAGTACTTC

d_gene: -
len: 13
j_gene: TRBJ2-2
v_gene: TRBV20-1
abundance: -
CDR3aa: CSARQGGTGELFF
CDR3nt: TGCAGTGCTAGACAGGGAGGCACCGGGGAGCTGTTTTTT

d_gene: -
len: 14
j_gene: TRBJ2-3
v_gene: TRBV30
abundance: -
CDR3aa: CAWSSGWDGDTQYF
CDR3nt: TGTGCCTGGAGTTCAGGGTGGGATGGGGATACGCAGTATTTT

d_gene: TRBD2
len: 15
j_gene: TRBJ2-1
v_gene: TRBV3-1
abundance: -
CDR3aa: CASSQVLADYNEQFF
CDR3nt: TGTGCCAGCAGCCAAGTACTAGCGGACTACAATGAGCAGTTCTTC

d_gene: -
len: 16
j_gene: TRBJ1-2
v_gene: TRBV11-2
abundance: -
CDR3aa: CASSLEGRAGSYGYTF
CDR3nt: TGTGCCAGCAGCTTAGAGGGGAGGGCCGGTTCCTATGGCTACACCTTC

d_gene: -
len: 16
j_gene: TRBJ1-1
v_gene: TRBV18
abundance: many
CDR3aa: CASSPPEGSWNTEAFF
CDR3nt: TGTGCCAGCTCACCACCGGAGGGGTCGTGGAACACTGAAGCTTTCTTT

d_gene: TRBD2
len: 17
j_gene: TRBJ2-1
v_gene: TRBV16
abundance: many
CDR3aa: CASSQSVLAGGRNEQFF
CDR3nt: TGTGCCAGCAGCCAATCAGTATTAGCGGGAGGTAGGAATGAGCAGTTCTTC

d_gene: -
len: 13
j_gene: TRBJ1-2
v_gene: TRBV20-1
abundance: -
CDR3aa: CSAREGRDYGYTF
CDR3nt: TGCAGTGCTCGAGAGGGACGAGACTATGGCTACACCTTC

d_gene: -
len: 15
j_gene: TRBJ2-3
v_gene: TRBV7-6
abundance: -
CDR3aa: CASSPGRLSEDTQYF
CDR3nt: TGTGCCAGCAGCCCCGGGAGACTAAGTGAAGATACGCAGTATTTT

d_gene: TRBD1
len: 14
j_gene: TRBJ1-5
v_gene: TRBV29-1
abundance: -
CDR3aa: CSVAPTGKDQPQHF
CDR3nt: TGCAGCGTTGCCCCGACAGGGAAGGATCAGCCCCAGCATTTT

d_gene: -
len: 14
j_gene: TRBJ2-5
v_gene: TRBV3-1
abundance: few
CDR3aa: CASSFSGKKETQYF
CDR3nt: TGTGCCAGCAGCTTCTCCGGGAAAAAAGAGACCCAGTACTTC

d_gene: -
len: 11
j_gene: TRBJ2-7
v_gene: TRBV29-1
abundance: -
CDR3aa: CSVDSGNKQYF
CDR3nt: TGCAGCGTCGACTCAGGGAATAAGCAGTACTTC

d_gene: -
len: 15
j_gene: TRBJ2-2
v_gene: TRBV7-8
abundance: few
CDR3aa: CASSLVTVNTGELFF
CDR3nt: TGTGCCAGCAGCTTAGTTACAGTGAACACCGGGGAGCTGTTTTTT

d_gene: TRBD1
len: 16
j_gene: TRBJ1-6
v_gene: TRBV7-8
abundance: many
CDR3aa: CASSVAGTGENSPLHF
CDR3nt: TGTGCCAGCAGCGTCGCCGGGACAGGGGAAAATTCACCCCTCCACTTT

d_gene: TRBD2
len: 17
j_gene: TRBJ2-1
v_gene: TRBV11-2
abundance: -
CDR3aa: CASSPSQLAGGFNEQFF
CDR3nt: TGTGCCAGCAGCCCAAGCCAACTAGCGGGAGGGTTCAATGAGCAGTTCTTC

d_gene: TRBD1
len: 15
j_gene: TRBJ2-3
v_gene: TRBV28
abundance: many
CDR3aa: CASTRPGQGADTQYF
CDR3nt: TGTGCCAGCACAAGGCCGGGACAGGGGGCAGATACGCAGTATTTT

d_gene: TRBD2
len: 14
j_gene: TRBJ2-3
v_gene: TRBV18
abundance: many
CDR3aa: CASSSAGEGDTQYF
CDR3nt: TGTGCCAGCTCGTCAGCGGGAGAGGGAGATACGCAGTATTTT

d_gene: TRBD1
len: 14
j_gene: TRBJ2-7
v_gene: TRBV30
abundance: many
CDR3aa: CAWNTRQGPYEQYF
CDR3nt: TGTGCCTGGAACACTCGACAGGGACCCTACGAGCAGTACTTC

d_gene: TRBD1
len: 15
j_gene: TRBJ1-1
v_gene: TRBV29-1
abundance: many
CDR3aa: CSVEDPTTGPPEAFF
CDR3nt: TGCAGCGTTGAAGACCCTACGACAGGGCCCCCTGAAGCTTTCTTT

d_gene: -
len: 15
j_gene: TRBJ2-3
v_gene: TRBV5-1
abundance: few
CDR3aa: CASSLSGDRTDTQYF
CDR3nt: TGCGCCAGCAGCTTGTCAGGGGACCGCACAGATACGCAGTATTTT

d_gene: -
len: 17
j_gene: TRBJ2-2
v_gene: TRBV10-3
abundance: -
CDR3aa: CAISEPGGQPNTGELFF
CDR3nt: TGTGCCATCAGTGAGCCGGGGGGACAACCGAACACCGGGGAGCTGTTTTTT

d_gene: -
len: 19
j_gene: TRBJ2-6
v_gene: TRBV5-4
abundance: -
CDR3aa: CASSLEGNAGALGANVLTF
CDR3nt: TGTGCCAGCAGCTTGGAAGGCAATGCAGGGGCGCTTGGGGCCAACGTCCTGACTTTC

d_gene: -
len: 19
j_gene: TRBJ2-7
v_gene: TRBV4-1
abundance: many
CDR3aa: CASSQVPLGAGTWSYEQYF
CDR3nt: TGCGCCAGCAGCCAAGTCCCGCTGGGAGCGGGTACGTGGTCCTACGAGCAGTACTTC

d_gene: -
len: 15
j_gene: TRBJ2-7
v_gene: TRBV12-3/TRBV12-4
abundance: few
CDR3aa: CASIVGTESSYEQYF
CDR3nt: TGTGCCAGCATCGTCGGGACGGAGAGCTCCTACGAGCAGTACTTC

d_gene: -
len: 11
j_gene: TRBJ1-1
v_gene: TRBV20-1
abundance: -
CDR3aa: CSARVDTEAFF
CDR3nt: TGCAGTGCTAGAGTGGACACTGAAGCTTTCTTT

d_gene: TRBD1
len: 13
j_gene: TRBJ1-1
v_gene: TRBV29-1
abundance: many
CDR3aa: CSVENTGGTEAFF
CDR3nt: TGCAGCGTTGAAAACACAGGGGGCACTGAAGCTTTCTTT

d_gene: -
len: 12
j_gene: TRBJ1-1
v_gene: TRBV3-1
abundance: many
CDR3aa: CASSLTGTEAFF
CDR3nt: TGTGCCAGCAGCCTAACGGGCACTGAAGCTTTCTTT

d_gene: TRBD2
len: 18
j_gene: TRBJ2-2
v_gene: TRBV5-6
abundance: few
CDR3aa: CASSLGVAGVRNTGELFF
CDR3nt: TGTGCCAGCAGCCTGGGGGTAGCGGGAGTAAGGAACACCGGGGAGCTGTTTTTT

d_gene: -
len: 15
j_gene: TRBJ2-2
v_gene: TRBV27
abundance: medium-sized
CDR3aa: CASRPRGANTGELFF
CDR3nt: TGTGCCAGCAGACCTCGCGGGGCTAACACCGGGGAGCTGTTTTTT

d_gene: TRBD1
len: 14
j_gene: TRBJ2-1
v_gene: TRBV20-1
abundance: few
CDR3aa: CSAIPGQGAGEQFF
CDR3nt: TGCAGTGCTATACCGGGACAGGGGGCTGGTGAGCAGTTCTTC

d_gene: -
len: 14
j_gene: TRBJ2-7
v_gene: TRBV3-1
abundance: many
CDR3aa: CASSRDANSYEQYF
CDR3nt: TGTGCCAGCAGCCGGGACGCCAACTCCTACGAGCAGTACTTC

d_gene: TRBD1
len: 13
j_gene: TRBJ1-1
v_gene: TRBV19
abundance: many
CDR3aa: CAIRDRPNTEAFF
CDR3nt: TGTGCCATCCGGGACAGGCCGAACACTGAAGCTTTCTTT

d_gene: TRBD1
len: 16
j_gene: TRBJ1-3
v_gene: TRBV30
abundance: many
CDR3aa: CAGTPGQSFSGNTIYF
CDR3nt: TGTGCCGGGACCCCGGGACAGTCATTCTCTGGAAACACCATATATTTT

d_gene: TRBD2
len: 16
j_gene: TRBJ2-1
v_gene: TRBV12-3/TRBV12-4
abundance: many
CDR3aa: CASTSSDSGRNNEQFF
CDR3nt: TGTGCCAGCACTTCTTCGGATAGCGGGAGAAATAATGAGCAGTTCTTC

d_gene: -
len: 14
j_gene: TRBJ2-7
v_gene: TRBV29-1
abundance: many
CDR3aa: CSVVGGGDPYEQYF
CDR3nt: TGCAGCGTTGTAGGAGGTGGGGACCCCTACGAGCAGTACTTC

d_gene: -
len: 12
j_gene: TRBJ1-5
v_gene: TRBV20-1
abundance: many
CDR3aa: CSASRSNQPQHF
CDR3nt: TGCAGTGCTAGTCGTTCCAATCAGCCCCAGCATTTT